These T cell receptor beta chains were read from a single sample in a study of blood T cell repertoires in COVID-19. Libraries were prepared by immunoSEQ multiplex PCR; TCRdb keeps only in-frame clonotypes and omits some of them. The sample has under 45,000 clones; around 80% are singletons. Sample: peripheral blood. Receptors originate from a man aged 55 to 70 with acute or convalescent COVID-19. The CDR3 runs from the conserved cysteine through the conserved F or W.

j_call,v_call,cdr3_aa
TRBJ1-6,TRBV6-5,CASSSVYNSPLHF
TRBJ1-4,TRBV28,CASRESGVGEKLFF
TRBJ2-7,TRBV6-5,CATSGTGSSYEQYF
TRBJ2-5,TRBV21-1,CASSKKYGDRATQETQYF
TRBJ2-1,TRBV29-1,CSVDAGGDSRFF
TRBJ2-1,TRBV10-3,CAISEFSGNGEQFF
TRBJ2-5,TRBV9,CASSVATGQETQYF
TRBJ2-1,TRBV6-2/TRBV6-3,CASSSRVGRVRSEQFF
TRBJ2-3,TRBV20-1,CSARLTDTQYF
TRBJ1-4,TRBV6-5,CASSGLEGEKLFF
TRBJ2-7,TRBV4-2,CASSPGGPSYEQYF
TRBJ1-3,TRBV7-6,CASSLLHGSSGNTIYF
TRBJ2-3,TRBV9,CASSSRSSGFTDTQYF
TRBJ1-6,TRBV28,CASTYPGQKNSPLHF
TRBJ2-3,TRBV7-9,CASSLVAGPSGTQYF
TRBJ2-5,TRBV6-2/TRBV6-3,CASSSWDRGETQYF
TRBJ2-2,TRBV9,CASSVEPAGQTNTGELFF
TRBJ2-3,TRBV9,CASSVDARGLAGSSDTQYF
TRBJ2-1,TRBV5-1,CASSPRSSGSISYNEQFF
TRBJ2-7,TRBV5-6,CASSYPGLVAYEQYF
TRBJ1-1,TRBV5-6,CASSLFGTGKMNTEAFF
TRBJ2-1,TRBV28,CASSFSPVYNEQFF
TRBJ2-3,TRBV11-3,CASSFRQDDTQYF
TRBJ2-1,TRBV7-9,CASSLGLEFGRSYNEQFF
TRBJ1-4,TRBV3-1/TRBV3-2,CASSFRDRGGGLFF
TRBJ1-5,TRBV19,CASRHRGEPQHF
TRBJ2-5,TRBV24-1,CATGQGEETQYF
TRBJ2-3,TRBV30,CACHPLRGGADTQYF
TRBJ2-1,TRBV29-1,CSARSGGSSYNEQFF
TRBJ2-1,TRBV6-5,CASSQFSYNEQFF
TRBJ2-5,TRBV24-1,CATSEGVRGQETQYF
TRBJ1-6,TRBV11-3,CASSLGGSTTSPLHF
TRBJ1-1,TRBV24-1,CATSPGVSDEAFF
TRBJ2-2,TRBV19,CASSRRQGTSGELFF
TRBJ1-2,TRBV18,CASSPIPPGSGANGYTF
TRBJ1-2,TRBV6-6,CASSQRQGRQGNYGYTF
TRBJ2-3,TRBV4-1,CASSQQGTSSTDTQYF
TRBJ2-3,TRBV29-1,CSAVGAGGSTDTQYF
TRBJ2-1,TRBV9,CASSAGGNEQFF
TRBJ1-6,TRBV28,CASSRGPSNNSPLHF
TRBJ2-1,TRBV7-2,CASSLSKSSYNEQFF
TRBJ2-5,TRBV7-6,CASLAGRQETQYF
TRBJ2-1,TRBV11-2,CASSVGTAPYNEQFF
TRBJ2-7,TRBV18,CASSPGQGGEGVYEQYF
TRBJ2-7,TRBV5-1,CASSLEPTLYEQYF
TRBJ2-1,TRBV24-1,CATSEGTSGPSYNEQFF